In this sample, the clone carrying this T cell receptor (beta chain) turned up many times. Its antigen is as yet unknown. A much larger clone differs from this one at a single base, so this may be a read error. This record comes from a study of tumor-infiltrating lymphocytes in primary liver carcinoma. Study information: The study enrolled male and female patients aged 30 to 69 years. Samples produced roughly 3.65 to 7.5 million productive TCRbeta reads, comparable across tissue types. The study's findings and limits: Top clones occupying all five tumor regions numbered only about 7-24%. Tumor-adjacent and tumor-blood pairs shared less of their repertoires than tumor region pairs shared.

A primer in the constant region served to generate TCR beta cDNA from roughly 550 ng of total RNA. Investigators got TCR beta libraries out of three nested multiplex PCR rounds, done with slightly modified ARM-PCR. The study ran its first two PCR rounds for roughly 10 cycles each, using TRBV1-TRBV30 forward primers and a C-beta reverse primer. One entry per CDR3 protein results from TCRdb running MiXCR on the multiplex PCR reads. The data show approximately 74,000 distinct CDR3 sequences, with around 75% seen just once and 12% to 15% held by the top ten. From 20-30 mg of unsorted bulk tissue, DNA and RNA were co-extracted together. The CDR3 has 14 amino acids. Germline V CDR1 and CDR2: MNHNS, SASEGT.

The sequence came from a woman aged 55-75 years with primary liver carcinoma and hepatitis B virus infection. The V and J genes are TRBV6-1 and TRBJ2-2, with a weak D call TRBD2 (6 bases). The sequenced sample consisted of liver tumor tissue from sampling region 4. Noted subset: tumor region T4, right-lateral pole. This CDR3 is CASSETADTGGLFF. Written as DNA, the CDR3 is TGTGCCAGCAGTGAAACAGCGGACACCGGGGGGCTGTTTTTT.